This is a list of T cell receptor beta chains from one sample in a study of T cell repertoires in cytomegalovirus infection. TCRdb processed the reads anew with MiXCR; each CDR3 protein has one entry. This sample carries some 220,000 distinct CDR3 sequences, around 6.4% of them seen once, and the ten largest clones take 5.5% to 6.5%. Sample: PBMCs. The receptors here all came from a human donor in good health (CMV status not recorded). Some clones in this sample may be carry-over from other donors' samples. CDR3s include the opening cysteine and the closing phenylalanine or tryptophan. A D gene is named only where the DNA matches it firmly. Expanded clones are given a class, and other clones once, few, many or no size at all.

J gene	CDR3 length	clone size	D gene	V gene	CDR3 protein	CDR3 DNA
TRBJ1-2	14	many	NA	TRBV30	CAWSATGQGNGYTF	TGTGCCTGGAGTGCGACAGGACAAGGGAATGGCTACACCTTC
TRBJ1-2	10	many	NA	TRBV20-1	CSARGDGYTF	TGCAGTGCCCGCGGAGATGGCTACACCTTC
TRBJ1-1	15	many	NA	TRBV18	CASSPGQTTNTEAFF	TGTGCCAGCTCACCAGGACAGACCACGAACACTGAAGCTTTCTTT
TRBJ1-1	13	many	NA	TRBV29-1	CSAAEGTNTEAFF	TGCAGCGCCGCCGAGGGTACGAACACTGAAGCTTTCTTT
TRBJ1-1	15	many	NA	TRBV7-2	CASSSSFGKDLEAFF	TGTGCCAGCAGCTCCTCTTTTGGGAAGGACCTCGAAGCTTTCTTT
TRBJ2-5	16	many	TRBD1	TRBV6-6	CASSSSGQGTKETQYF	TGTGCCAGCAGTTCCTCGGGACAGGGGACAAAAGAGACCCAGTACTTC
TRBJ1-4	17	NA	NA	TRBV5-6	CASSLFSTVTTNEKLFF	TGTGCCAGCAGCTTGTTTAGTACAGTCACAACTAATGAAAAACTGTTTTTT
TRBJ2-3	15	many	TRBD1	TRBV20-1	CSAPRQGSFTDTQYF	TGCAGTGCTCCCCGACAGGGTTCATTCACAGATACGCAGTATTTT
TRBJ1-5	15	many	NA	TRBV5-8	CASSLRPGELQPQHF	TGTGCCAGCAGCTTGCGGCCAGGGGAGCTGCAGCCCCAGCATTTT
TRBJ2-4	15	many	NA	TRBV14	CASSQEGLAKNIQYF	TGTGCCAGCAGCCAAGAAGGTCTAGCCAAAAACATTCAGTACTTC
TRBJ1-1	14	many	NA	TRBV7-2	CASSFEILNTEAFF	TGTGCCAGCAGCTTCGAAATCCTGAACACTGAAGCTTTCTTT
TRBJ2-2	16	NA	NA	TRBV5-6	CASSFPQLRDTGELFF	TGTGCCAGCAGCTTCCCTCAACTCAGGGACACCGGGGAGCTGTTTTTT
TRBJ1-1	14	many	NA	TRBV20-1	CSARDGAGNTEAFF	TGCAGTGCTAGAGATGGGGCAGGGAACACTGAAGCTTTCTTT
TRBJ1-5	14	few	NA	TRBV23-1	CASSPGAYAEPQHF	TGCGCCAGCAGCCCCGGGGCCTACGCTGAGCCCCAGCATTTT
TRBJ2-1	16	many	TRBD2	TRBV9	CASSVASGGTYNEQFF	TGTGCCAGCAGCGTAGCTAGCGGGGGGACCTACAATGAGCAGTTCTTC
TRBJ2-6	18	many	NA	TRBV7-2	CASSPSWARSTGANVLTF	TGTGCCAGCAGCCCTAGTTGGGCCAGATCGACTGGGGCCAACGTCCTGACTTTC
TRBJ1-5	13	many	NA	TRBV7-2	CASSYRWNQPQHF	TGTGCCAGCAGCTACAGGTGGAATCAGCCCCAGCATTTT
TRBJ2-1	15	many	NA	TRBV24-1	CATSQYPGRNNEQFF	TGTGCCACCAGCCAATACCCGGGACGGAACAATGAGCAGTTCTTC
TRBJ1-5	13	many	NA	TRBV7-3	CASSLNEGQTQHF	TGTGCCAGCAGCTTAAATGAAGGACAGACCCAGCATTTT
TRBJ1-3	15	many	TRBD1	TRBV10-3	CAISTTGGSGNTIYF	TGTGCCATCAGTACCACAGGGGGCTCTGGAAACACCATATATTTT
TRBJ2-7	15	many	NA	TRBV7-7	CASSLSRTALNEQYF	TGTGCCAGCAGCTTATCCCGGACAGCCCTGAACGAGCAGTACTTC
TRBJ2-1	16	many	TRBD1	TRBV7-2	CASSLGQGQGIYEQFF	TGTGCCAGCAGCTTGGGGCAGGGACAGGGGATCTATGAGCAGTTCTTC
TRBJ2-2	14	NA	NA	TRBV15	CATSRRDPRAELFF	TGTGCCACCAGCAGGCGGGACCCCCGGGCGGAGCTGTTTTTT
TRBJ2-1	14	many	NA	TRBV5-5	CASSFRDSYNEQFF	TGTGCCAGCAGCTTCAGGGACTCCTACAATGAGCAGTTCTTC
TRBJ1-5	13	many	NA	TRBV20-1	CSAKQGLNQPQHF	TGCAGTGCAAAACAGGGACTCAATCAGCCCCAGCATTTT
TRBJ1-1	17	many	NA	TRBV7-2	CASSLAHSGAPGSEAFF	TGTGCCAGCAGCTTAGCCCATTCCGGGGCCCCCGGGTCTGAAGCTTTCTTT
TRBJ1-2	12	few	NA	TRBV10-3	CAIMDSNYGYTF	TGTGCCATCATGGACAGTAACTATGGCTACACCTTC
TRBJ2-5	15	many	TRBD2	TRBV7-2	CASSLTGGAQETQYF	TGTGCCAGCAGCTTAACGGGGGGGGCCCAAGAGACCCAGTACTTC
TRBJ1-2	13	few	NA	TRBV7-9	CASTAPGGYGYTF	TGTGCCAGCACCGCCCCGGGGGGATATGGCTACACCTTC
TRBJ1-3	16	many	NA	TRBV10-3	CAISGRTGVLGNTIYF	TGTGCCATCAGCGGGAGGACCGGGGTACTTGGAAACACCATATATTTT
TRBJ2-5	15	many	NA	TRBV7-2	CASSTIAWSPETQYF	TGTGCCAGCAGCACGATAGCGTGGAGTCCGGAGACCCAGTACTTC
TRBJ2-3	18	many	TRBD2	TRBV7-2	CASSSLRLAGEYTDTQYF	TGTGCCAGCAGCTCCCTGCGACTAGCGGGGGAATACACAGATACGCAGTATTTT
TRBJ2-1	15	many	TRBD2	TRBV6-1	CASSLAGGDYNEQFF	TGTGCCAGCAGTTTAGCGGGGGGCGATTATAATGAGCAGTTCTTC
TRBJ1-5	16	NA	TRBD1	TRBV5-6	CASSLGDSGGRQPQHF	TGTGCCAGCAGCTTGGGGGACAGCGGAGGCAGACAGCCCCAGCATTTT
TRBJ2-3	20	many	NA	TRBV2	CAQQWSLPNPTLTSTDTQYF	TGTGCCCAGCAGTGGTCACTGCCCAATCCAACCCTCACTAGCACAGATACGCAGTATTTT
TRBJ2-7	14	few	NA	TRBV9	CASSRDPINNEQYF	TGTGCCAGCAGCCGGGACCCGATAAATAACGAGCAGTACTTC
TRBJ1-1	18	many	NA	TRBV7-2	CASSAPGSEGVLNTEAFF	TGTGCCAGCAGCGCCCCGGGGTCCGAGGGGGTTCTGAACACTGAAGCTTTCTTT
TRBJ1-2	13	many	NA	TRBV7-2	CASSFGGNYGYTF	TGTGCCAGCAGCTTTGGCGGGAACTATGGCTACACCTTC
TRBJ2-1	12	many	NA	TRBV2	CASSVRSHEQFF	TGTGCCAGCAGTGTTCGGAGCCATGAGCAGTTCTTC
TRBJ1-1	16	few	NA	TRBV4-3	CASSRYSRVMSAEAFF	TGCGCCAGCAGCCGCTATTCAAGGGTTATGAGCGCTGAAGCTTTCTTT
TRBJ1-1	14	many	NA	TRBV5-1	CASSLETGNTEAFF	TGCGCCAGCAGCTTGGAGACAGGCAACACTGAAGCTTTCTTT
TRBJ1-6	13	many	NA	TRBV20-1	CSARNYRDSPLHF	TGCAGTGCGCGGAACTACAGGGACTCACCCCTCCACTTT
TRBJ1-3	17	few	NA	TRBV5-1	CASSFPLDRYSGNTIYF	TGCGCCAGCAGCTTCCCTCTGGACAGATACTCTGGAAACACCATATATTTT
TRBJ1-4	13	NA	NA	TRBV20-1	CSAGTGISEKLYF	TGCAGTGCTGGCACAGGGATCAGTGAAAAACTGTATTTT
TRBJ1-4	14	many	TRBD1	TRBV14	CASSRGQGEEKLFF	TGTGCCAGCAGCCGTGGACAGGGGGAAGAAAAACTGTTTTTT
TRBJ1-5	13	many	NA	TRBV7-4	CASSLHSNQPQHF	TGTGCCAGCAGCTTACATAGCAATCAGCCCCAGCATTTT
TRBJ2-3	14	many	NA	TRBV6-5	CASRRLVPTDTQYF	TGTGCCAGCAGACGACTAGTCCCCACAGATACGCAGTATTTT
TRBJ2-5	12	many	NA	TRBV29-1	CSVEGAQETQYF	TGCAGCGTTGAGGGGGCACAAGAGACCCAGTACTTC
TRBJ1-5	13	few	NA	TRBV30	CAWSDGPAQPQHF	TGTGCCTGGAGCGACGGACCCGCTCAGCCCCAGCATTTT
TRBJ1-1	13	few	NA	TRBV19	CASISGDGAEAFF	TGTGCCAGTATATCGGGGGATGGGGCTGAAGCTTTCTTT
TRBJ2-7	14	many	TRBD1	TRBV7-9	CASSSRDRDYEQYF	TGTGCCAGCAGCTCCCGGGACAGGGACTACGAGCAGTACTTC
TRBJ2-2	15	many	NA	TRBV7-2	CASSLGKLNTGELFF	TGTGCCAGCAGCTTAGGGAAGCTGAACACCGGGGAGCTGTTTTTT
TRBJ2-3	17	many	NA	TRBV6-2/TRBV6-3	CASSKWAGPGGTDTQYF	TGTGCCAGCAGTAAATGGGCGGGACCGGGTGGCACAGATACGCAGTATTTT
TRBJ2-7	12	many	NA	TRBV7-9	CASRLYNYEQYF	TGTGCCAGCAGGCTTTACAACTACGAGCAGTACTTC